Listed below are T cell receptor beta chains from one sample, sequenced in a study of shared clonotypes between healthy human individuals. The protocol was immunoSEQ multiplex PCR, while the TCRdb copy is restricted to in-frame clones and leaves out a portion. Of fewer than 150,000 clones in the sample, around two thirds were seen once. The sequenced sample consisted of memory CD8+ T cells sorted from blood. All receptors come from a woman aged 25-40 years in good health. The CDR3 runs from the conserved cysteine through the conserved F or W. The order of the fields is J gene, V gene, CDR3 length, D gene, clone size, CDR3 protein, CDR3 DNA. A D gene is named only where the DNA matches it firmly. Where a row states a size, it is once, few, many or the class of an expanded clone; other rows omit it.

>TRBJ2-5|TRBV4-1|15|NA|NA
CASSQVTHSQETQYF
TGCGCCAGCAGCCAAGTCACCCACAGTCAAGAGACCCAGTACTTC
>TRBJ2-7|TRBV15|14|NA|NA
CATSRDLAGWEQYF
TGTGCCACCAGCAGAGATCTGGCCGGGTGGGAGCAGTACTTC
>TRBJ2-2|TRBV6-4|15|TRBD1|few
CASSDGDRETGELFF
TGTGCCAGCAGTGATGGAGACAGGGAGACCGGGGAGCTGTTTTTT
>TRBJ2-7|TRBV5-1|19|TRBD2|NA
CASSLGDRPGLAGSYEQYF
TGCGCCAGCAGCTTGGGGGACAGACCCGGACTAGCGGGCTCCTACGAGCAGTACTTC
>TRBJ2-1|TRBV7-2|13|NA|NA
CASSLVVSNEQFF
TGTGCCAGCAGCTTAGTGGTTAGCAATGAGCAGTTCTTC
>TRBJ2-7|TRBV27|15|TRBD1|few
CASSEATGGHYEQYF
TGTGCCAGCAGTGAAGCGACAGGGGGACACTACGAGCAGTACTTC
>TRBJ1-2|TRBV23-1|23|TRBD1|NA
CASRSRCPGTVRHYDMVPYGYTF
TGCGCCAGCAGGTCCCGTTGTCCCGGGACAGTTAGGCACTACGATATGGTACCCTATGGCTACACCTTC
>TRBJ2-7|TRBV7-9|13|NA|few
CASDNAGSYEQYF
TGTGCCAGCGATAATGCGGGTTCCTACGAGCAGTACTTC
>TRBJ1-2|TRBV4-1|12|NA|once
CASSQGTYGYTF
TGCGCCAGCAGCCAAGGCACTTATGGCTACACCTTC
>TRBJ2-4|TRBV5-1|11|NA|NA
CASSYRDIQYF
TGCGCCAGCAGCTACAGGGACATTCAGTACTTC
>TRBJ2-7|TRBV15|14|NA|NA
CATSRVRAGATQYF
TGTGCCACCAGCAGAGTTCGTGCAGGGGCAACGCAGTACTTC
>TRBJ1-1|TRBV6-6|13|NA|NA
CASSGHMNTEAFF
TGTGCCAGCAGTGGACATATGAACACTGAAGCTTTCTTT
>TRBJ2-7|TRBV27|14|TRBD1|few
CASSLYRGHDEQYF
TGTGCCAGCAGTTTGTACAGGGGGCATGACGAGCAGTACTTC
>TRBJ2-7|TRBV29-1|13|NA|NA
CSVGERNSYEQYF
TGCAGCGTTGGGGAGCGGAACTCCTACGAGCAGTACTTC
>TRBJ1-5|TRBV9|18|NA|few
CASSVEAFRGVSNQPQHF
TGTGCCAGCAGCGTAGAGGCGTTTCGCGGAGTTAGCAATCAGCCCCAGCATTTT
>TRBJ2-2|TRBV4-1|15|NA|NA
CASSQENFQTGELFF
TGCGCCAGCAGCCAAGAAAACTTTCAAACCGGGGAGCTGTTTTTT
>TRBJ2-5|TRBV5-8|16|NA|NA
CASSLSPGHIQETQYF
TGTGCCAGCAGCCTCTCTCCGGGACACATCCAAGAGACCCAGTACTTC